Described below is a single TCR beta chain sequence and its context. Generated by immunoSEQ multiplex PCR, the TCRdb table keeps only in-frame clones and is missing some. The sample carries 250,000 or so clones, less than 95% recorded once. The data were obtained in a study of blood T cell repertoires in COVID-19. What was sequenced was PBMCs or T cells enriched from blood (not recorded which). This clonotype was sampled from a man aged 35-49 years who had been exposed to COVID-19.

CDR3 region: CASSVESGSYNEQFF. The CDR3 coding sequence is TGTGCCAGCAGCGTGGAAAGCGGGTCCTACAATGAGCAGTTCTTC. The chain employs TRBV9 and TRBJ2-1; tentatively, D is TRBD2 (6 bases). The CDR3 is 15 residues long. Germline loops: CDR1 SGDLS, CDR2 YYNGEE. The germline V and J ends were trimmed by 2 bases and 1 base, with 10 bases remaining between them.